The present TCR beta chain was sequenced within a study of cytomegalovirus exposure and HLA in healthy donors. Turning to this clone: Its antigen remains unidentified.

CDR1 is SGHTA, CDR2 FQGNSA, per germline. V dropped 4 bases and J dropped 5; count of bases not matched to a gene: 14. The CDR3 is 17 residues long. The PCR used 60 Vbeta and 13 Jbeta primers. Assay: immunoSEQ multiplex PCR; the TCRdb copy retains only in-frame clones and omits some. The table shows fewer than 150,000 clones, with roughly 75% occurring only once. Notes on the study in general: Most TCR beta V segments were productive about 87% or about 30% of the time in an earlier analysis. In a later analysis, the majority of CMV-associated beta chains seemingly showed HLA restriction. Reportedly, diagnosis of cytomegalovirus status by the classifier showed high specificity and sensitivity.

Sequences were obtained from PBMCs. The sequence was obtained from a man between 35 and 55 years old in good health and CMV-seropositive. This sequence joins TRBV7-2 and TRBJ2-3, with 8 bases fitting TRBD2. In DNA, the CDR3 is TGTGCCAGCAGCTCCGACCGCCCGGGGGGGGGAGGAGATACGCAGTATTTT. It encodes CASSSDRPGGGGDTQYF.